This T cell receptor (beta chain) was obtained from a study of technical replicates of blood from four donors. Sequenced by immunoSEQ multiplex PCR; TCRdb stores in-frame clones only, minus some. There are some 74,000 clones in the sample; nearly 97% occur only once, and 0.24% lies in the top ten. Trimming at V came to 5 bases and at J to 0 bases, leaving 3 bases not matched to a gene. CDR3 length: 17 amino acids. CDR1 and CDR2 from the germline V gene are SGHDN and FVKESK. The chain has TRBV14 and TRBJ2-3; 15 bases fit TRBD2. Input material: T cells isolated from PBMCs. The sequence came from a human donor in good health. CDR3 sequence: CASSAGLAGGSTDTQYF. CDR3 bases: TGTGCCAGCAGCGCGGGACTAGCGGGAGGTAGCACAGATACGCAGTATTTT.